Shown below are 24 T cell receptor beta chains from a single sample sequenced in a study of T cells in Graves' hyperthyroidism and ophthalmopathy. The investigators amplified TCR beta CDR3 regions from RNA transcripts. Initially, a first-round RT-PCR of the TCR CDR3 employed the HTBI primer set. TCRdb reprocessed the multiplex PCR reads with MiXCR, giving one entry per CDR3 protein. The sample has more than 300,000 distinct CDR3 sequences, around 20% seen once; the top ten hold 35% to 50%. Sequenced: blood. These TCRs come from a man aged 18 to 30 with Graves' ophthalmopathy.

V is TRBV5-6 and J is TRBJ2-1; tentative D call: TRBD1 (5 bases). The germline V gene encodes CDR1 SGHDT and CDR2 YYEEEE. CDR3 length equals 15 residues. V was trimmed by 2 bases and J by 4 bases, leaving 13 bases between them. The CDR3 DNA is TGTGCCAGCAGCTTTCGACAGATCGGGTACAATGAGCAGTTCTTC. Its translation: CASSFRQIGYNEQFF. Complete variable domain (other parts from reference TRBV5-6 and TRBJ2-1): DAGVTQSPTHLIKTRGQQVTLRCSPKSGHDTVSWYQQALGQGPQFIFQYYEEEERQRGNFPDRFSGHQFPNYSSELNVNALLLGDSALYLCASSFRQIGYNEQFFGPGTRLTVL.

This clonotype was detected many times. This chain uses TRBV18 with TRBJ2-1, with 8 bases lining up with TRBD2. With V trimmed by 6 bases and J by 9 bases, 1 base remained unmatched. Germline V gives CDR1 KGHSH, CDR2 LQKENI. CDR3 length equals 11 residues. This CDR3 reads CASSRGAEQFF. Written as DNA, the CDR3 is TGTGCCAGCTCGCGGGGGGCTGAGCAGTTCTTC. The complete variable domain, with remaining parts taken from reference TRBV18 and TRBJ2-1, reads NAGVMQNPRHLVRRRGQEARLRCSPMKGHSHVYWYRQLPEEGLKFMVYLQKENIIDESGMPKERFSAEFPKEGPSILRIQQVVRGDSAAYFCASSRGAEQFFGPGTRLTVL.

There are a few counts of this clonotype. The CDR3 is CASSFWDRGLSGDIQYF. CDR3 coding DNA: TGTGCCAGCAGCTTCTGGGACAGGGGGCTATCAGGTGACATTCAGTACTTC. The chain links TRBV7-2 to TRBJ2-4; 12 bases are a match to TRBD1. Germline V CDR1 and CDR2: SGHTA, FQGNSA. The CDR3 has 17 amino acids. Losses at the gene ends were 3 bases for V and 8 bases for J; bases not matched to a gene: 11.

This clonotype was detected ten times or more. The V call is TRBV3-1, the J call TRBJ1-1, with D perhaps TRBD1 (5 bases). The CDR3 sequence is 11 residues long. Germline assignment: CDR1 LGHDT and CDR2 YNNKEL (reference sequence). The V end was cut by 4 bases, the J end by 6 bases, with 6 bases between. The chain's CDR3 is CASSLGAEAFF. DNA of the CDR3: TGTGCCAGCAGCCTGGGGGCTGAAGCTTTCTTT.

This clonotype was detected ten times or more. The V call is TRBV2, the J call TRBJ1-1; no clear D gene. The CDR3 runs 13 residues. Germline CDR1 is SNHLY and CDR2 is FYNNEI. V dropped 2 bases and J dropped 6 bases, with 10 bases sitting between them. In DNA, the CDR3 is TGTGCCAGCAGTGAATTGGTCCCACCTGAAGCTTTCTTT. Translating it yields CASSELVPPEAFF.

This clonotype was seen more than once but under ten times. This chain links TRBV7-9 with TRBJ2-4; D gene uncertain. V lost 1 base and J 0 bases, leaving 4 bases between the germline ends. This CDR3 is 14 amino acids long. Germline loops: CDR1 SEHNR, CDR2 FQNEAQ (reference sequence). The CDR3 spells CASSLELAKNIQYF. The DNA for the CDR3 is TGTGCCAGCAGCTTAGAGTTAGCCAAAAACATTCAGTACTTC.

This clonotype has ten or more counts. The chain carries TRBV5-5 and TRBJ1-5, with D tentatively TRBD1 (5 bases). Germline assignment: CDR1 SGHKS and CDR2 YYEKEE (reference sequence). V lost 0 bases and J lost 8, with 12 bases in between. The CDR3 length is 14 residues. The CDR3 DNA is TGTGCCAGCAGCTTGGTTACAGGCGGAGAGCCCCAGCATTTT. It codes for CASSLVTGGEPQHF.

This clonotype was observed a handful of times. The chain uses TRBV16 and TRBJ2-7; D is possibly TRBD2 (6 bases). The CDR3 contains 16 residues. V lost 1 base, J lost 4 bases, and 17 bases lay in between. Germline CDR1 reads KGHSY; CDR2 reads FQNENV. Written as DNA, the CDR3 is TGTGCCAGCAGCCAATTTCTGCAGGCCGGGGGTTACGAGCAGTACTTC. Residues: CASSQFLQAGGYEQYF.

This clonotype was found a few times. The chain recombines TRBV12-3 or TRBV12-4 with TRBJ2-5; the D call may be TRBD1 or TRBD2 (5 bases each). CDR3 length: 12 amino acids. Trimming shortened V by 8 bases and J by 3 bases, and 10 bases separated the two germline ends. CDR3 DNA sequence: TGTGCCAGCGGGGACCCCAAAGAGACCCAGTACTTC. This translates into CASGDPKETQYF.

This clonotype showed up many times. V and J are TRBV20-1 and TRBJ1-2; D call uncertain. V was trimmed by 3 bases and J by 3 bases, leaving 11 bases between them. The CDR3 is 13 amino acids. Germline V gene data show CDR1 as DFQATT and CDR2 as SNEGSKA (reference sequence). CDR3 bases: TGCAGTGCTAGGCCCAAGGCGCACTATGGCTACACCTTC. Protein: CSARPKAHYGYTF.

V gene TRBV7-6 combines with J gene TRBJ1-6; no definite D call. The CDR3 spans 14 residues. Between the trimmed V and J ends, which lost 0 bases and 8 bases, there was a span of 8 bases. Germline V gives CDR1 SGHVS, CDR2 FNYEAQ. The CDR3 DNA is TGTGCCAGCAGCTTAGCGGCCGGATATTCACCCCTCCACTTT. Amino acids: CASSLAAGYSPLHF.

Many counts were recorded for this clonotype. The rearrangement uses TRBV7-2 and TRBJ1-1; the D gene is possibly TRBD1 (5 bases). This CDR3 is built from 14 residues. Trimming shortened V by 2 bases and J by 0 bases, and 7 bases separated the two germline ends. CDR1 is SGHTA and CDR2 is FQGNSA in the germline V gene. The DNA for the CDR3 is TGTGCCAGCAGCTTACGGGACTTGAACACTGAAGCTTTCTTT. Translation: CASSLRDLNTEAFF.

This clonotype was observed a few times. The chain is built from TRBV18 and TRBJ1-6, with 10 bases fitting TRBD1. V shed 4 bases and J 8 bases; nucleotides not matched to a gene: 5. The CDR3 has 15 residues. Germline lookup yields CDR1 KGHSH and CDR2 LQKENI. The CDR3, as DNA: TGTGCCAGCTCACTCCTGACAGGGGGCGATTCACCCCTCCACTTT. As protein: CASSLLTGGDSPLHF.

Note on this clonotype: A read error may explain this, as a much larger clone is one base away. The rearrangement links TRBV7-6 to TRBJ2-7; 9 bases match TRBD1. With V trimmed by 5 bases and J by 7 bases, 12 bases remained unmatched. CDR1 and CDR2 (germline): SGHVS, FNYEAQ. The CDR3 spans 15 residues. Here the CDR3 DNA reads TGTGCCAGCAGCCTTCCTGTGACAGGGGGGGGTGAGCAGTACTTC. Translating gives CASSLPVTGGGEQYF. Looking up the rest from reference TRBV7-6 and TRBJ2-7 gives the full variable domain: GAGVSQSPRYKVTKRGQDVALRCDPISGHVSLYWYRQALGQGPEFLTYFNYEAQQDKSGLPNDRFSAERPEGSISTLTIQRTEQRDSAMYRCASSLPVTGGGEQYFGPGTRLTVT.

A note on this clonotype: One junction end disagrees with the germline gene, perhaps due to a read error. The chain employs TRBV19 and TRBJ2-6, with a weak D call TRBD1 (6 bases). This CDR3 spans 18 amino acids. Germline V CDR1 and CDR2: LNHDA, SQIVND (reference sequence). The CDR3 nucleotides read TGTGCCAGTTGTATTAAGCTGGGGGCCGGCTCTGGGGCCAACGTCCTGACTTTC. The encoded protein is CASCIKLGAGSGANVLTF.

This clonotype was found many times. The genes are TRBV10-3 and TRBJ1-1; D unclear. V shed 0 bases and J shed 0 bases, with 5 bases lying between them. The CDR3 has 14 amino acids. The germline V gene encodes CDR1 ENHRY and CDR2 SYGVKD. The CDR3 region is CAISESAVNTEAFF. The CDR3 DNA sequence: TGTGCCATCAGTGAGTCCGCGGTGAACACTGAAGCTTTCTTT.

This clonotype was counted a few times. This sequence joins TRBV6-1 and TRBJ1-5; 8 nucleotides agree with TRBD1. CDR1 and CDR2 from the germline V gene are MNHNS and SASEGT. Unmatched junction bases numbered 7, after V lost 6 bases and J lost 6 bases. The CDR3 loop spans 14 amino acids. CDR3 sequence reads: CASRATGDVQPQHF. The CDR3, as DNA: TGTGCCAGCAGGGCGACAGGGGACGTTCAGCCCCAGCATTTT.

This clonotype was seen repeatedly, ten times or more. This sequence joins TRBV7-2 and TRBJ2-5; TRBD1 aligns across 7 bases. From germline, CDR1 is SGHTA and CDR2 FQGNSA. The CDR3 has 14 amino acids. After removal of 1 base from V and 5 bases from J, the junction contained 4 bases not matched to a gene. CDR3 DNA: TGTGCCAGCAGCTTAGGTGACAGGGTTGAGACCCAGTACTTC. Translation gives CASSLGDRVETQYF.

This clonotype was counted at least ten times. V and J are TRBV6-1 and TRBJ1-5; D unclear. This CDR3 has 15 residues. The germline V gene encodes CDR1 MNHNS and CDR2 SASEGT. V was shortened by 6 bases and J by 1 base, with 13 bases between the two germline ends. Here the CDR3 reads CASSLPLLSNQPQHF. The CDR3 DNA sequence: TGTGCCAGCAGCCTCCCGTTGTTGAGCAATCAGCCCCAGCATTTT.

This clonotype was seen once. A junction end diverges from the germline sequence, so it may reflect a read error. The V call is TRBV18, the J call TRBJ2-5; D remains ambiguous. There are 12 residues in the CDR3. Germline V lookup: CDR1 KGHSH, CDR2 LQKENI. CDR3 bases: TGTGCCGGCTCACCACCGGAAGAGACCCAGTACTTC. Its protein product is CAGSPPEETQYF.

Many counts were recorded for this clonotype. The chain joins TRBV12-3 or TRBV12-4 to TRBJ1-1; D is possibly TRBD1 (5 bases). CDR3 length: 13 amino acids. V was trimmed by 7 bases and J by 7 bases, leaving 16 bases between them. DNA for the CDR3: TGTGCCAGCACACCTGGGGCAGGCTTTGAAGCTTTCTTT. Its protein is CASTPGAGFEAFF.

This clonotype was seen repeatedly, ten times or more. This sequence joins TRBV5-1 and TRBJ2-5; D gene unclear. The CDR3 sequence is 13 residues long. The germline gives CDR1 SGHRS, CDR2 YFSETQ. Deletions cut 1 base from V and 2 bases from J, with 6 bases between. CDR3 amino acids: CASSLMTQETQYF. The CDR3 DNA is TGCGCCAGCAGCTTGATGACACAAGAGACCCAGTACTTC.

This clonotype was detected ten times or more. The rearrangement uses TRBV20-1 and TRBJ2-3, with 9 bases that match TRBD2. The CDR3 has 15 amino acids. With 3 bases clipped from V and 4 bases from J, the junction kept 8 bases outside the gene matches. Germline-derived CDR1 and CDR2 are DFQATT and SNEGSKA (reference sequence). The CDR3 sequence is CSAREPGLASDTQYF. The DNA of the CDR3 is TGCAGTGCTAGGGAGCCGGGACTAGCCTCAGATACGCAGTATTTT.

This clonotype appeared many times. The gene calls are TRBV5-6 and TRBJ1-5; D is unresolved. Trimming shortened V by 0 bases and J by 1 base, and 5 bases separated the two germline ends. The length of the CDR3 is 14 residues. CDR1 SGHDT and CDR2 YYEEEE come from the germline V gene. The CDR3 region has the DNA TGTGCCAGCAGCTTGGTTGGGAGCAATCAGCCCCAGCATTTT. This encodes CASSLVGSNQPQHF.